The following is a T cell receptor (beta chain) sequence with its context. Its specificity is not known. CDR3 length equals 13 residues. Trimming stripped 8 bases from V and 4 bases from J, with 11 bases between. Germline loops: CDR1 MNHNS, CDR2 SASEGT. The sample is drawn from a study of shared clonotypes between healthy human individuals. Whole-study findings and limits: Relative to memory subsets, naive subsets generally showed larger estimated richness. Apart from blood, nothing was sampled; tissue repertoires likely differ.

Profiling relied on immunoSEQ multiplex PCR, and the TCRdb table lists in-frame clones only, not all of them. The sample lists under 2,000,000 clones; about 94% were seen once. It was CD45RO-negative cells, positively selected for CCR7, that made up naive CD8 cells, with terminally differentiated effector memory CD45RA+ cells excluded. The specimen was naive CD8+ T cells sorted from blood. The chain has TRBV6-1 and TRBJ1-4, with D hard to call. This clonotype originated in a man aged 18 to 30 in good health. The CDR3 nucleotides read TGTGCCAGCGGTGGGCAGATTAATGAAAAACTGTTTTTT. This gives the protein CASGGQINEKLFF.